This T cell receptor beta chain was captured by sequencing in a study of regulatory T cells. Patients aged 2 to 39 years had fewer naive T cells. Sorting split CD4+ cells into CD25-high CD127-low Tregs and CD25-low CD127-high conventional T cells. The primer mix had 52 TRBV and 13 TRBJ primers. Sequencing used immunoSEQ multiplex PCR; TCRdb keeps in-frame clones, though not all of them. The sample records approximately 31,000 clones, 85% to 95% being singletons. Findings and caveats of the study: In CD3G-deficient patients, conventional CD4+ T cells were enriched for hydrophobic CDR3 residues at positions 6 and 7.

This CDR3 is 14 amino acids long. Germline values: CDR1 MDHEN, CDR2 SYDVKM. Germline trimming cut 6 bases from V and 1 base from J; bases unmatched to any gene: 4. The sample holds one count of this clone. Its antigen is still unknown. This clonotype originated in a child aged 2 to 10 with CD3G deficiency. The sequencing sample was made of conventional CD4+ T cells sorted from blood. The chain carries TRBV28 and TRBJ1-1; TRBD1 agrees at 8 bases. In DNA, the CDR3 is TGTGCCAGCAGCTCCGACAGGGGGAACACTGAAGCTTTCTTT. This encodes CASSSDRGNTEAFF.